This TCR delta chain was sequenced in a study of gamma-delta T cells after stem cell transplantation. TCRdb reprocessed the RT-PCR reads using CATT. The sample holds 2,500 or so delta-chain clones, about 44% seen once. V was trimmed by 3 bases and J by 3 bases, leaving 25 bases between them. Germline V gene sequence: CDR1 GEAIGNYY, CDR2 EKD. The CDR3 totals 18 residues. This clone has just a few counts. Other DNA sequences in the sample encode the same CDR3. The chain carries TRDV2 and TRDJ1; D is tentatively TRDD2 or TRDD3 (6 bases each). The sequence derives from a human donor. It is not recorded whose cells these are; they may come from a transplant donor. Sequences were obtained from gamma-delta T cells. This chain's CDR3 is CACDPIRGPTWGPDKLIF. The CDR3 nucleotides read TGTGCCTGTGACCCCATTCGAGGTCCTACCTGGGGACCCGATAAACTCATCTTT.